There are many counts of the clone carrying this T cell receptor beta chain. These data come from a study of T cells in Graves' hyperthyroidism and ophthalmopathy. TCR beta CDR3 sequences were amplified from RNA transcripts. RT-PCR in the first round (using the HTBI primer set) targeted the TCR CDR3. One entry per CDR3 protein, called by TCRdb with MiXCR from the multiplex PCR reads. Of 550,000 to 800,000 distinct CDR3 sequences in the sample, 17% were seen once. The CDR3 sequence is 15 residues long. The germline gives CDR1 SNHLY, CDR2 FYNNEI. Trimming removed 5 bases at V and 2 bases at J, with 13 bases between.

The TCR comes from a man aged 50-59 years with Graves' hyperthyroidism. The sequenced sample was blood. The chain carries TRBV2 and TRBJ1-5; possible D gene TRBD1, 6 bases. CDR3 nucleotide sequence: TGTGCCAGCAGTTGGGGGCTGGATGGCAATCAGCCCCAGCATTTT. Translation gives CASSWGLDGNQPQHF.